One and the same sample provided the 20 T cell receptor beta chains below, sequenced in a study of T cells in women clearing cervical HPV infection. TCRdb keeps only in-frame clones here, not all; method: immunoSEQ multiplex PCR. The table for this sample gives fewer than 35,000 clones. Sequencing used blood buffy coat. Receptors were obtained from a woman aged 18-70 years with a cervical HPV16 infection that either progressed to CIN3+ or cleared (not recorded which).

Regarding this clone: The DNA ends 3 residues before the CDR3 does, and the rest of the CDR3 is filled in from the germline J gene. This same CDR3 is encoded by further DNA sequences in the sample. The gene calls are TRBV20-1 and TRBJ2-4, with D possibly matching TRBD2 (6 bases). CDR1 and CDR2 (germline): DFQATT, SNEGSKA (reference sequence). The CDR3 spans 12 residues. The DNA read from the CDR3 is TGCAGTGTTTATAAGGAGGGTGGGATT. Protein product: CSVYKEGGI. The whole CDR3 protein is CSVYKEGGIQYF.

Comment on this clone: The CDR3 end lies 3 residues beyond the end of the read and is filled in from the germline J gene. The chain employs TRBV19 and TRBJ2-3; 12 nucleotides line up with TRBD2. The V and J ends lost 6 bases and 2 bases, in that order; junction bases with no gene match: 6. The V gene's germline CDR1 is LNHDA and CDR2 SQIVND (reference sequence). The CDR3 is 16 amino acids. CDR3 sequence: CASRPLAGGYTDTQYF. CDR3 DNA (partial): TGTGCCAGTAGGCCACTAGCGGGAGGATACACAGATACG. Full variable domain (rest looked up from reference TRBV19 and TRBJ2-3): DGGITQSPKYLFRKEGQNVTLSCEQNLNHDAMYWYRQDPGQGLRLIYYSQIVNDFQKGDIAEGYSVSREKKESFPLTVTSAQKNPTAFYLCASRPLAGGYTDTQYFGPGTRLTVL.

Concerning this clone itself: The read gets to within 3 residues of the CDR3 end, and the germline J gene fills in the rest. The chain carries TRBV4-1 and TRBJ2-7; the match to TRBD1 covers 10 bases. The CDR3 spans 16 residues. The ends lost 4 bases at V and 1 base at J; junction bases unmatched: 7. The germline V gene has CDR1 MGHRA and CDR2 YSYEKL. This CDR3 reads CASSPTTGQGSYEQYF. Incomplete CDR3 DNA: TGCGCCAGCAGCCCCACGACGGGACAGGGGTCCTACGAG.

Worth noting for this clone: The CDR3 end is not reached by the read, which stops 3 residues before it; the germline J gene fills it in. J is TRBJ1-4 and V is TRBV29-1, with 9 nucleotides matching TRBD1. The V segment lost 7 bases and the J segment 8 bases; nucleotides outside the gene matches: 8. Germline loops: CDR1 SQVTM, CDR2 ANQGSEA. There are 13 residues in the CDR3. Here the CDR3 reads CSGRRDRDEKLFF. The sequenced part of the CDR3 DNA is TGCAGCGGCCGCCGGGACAGGGACGAAAAA.

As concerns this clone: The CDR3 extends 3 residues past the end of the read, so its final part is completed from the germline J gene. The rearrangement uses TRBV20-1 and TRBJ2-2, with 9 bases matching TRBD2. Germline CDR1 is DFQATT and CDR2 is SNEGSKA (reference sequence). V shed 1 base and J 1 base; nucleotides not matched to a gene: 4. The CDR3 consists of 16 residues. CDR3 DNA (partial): TGCAGTGCTAGAGTAGCGGGGGCCCTGAACACCGGGGAG. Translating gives CSARVAGALNTGE. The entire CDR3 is CSARVAGALNTGELFF.

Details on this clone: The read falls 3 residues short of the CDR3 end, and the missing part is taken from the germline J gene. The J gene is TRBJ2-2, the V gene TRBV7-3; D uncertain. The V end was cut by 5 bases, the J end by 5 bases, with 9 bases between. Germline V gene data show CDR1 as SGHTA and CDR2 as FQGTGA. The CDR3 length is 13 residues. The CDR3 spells CASSPTGTGELFF. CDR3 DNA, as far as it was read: TGTGCCAGCAGCCCCACGGGTACCGGGGAG.

CDR3 region: CASSLGGTGELFF. The CDR3 DNA, read in part, is TGTGCCAGCAGCTTAGGAGGGACCGGGGAG. J is TRBJ2-2 and V is TRBV11-2; perhaps TRBD2 as D (5 bases). The CDR3 is cut off 3 residues early in the read; its end comes from the germline J gene. The CDR3 contains 13 residues. V was clipped by 1 base and J by 5 bases, with 5 bases between them. CDR1 is SGHAT, CDR2 FQNNGV, per germline.

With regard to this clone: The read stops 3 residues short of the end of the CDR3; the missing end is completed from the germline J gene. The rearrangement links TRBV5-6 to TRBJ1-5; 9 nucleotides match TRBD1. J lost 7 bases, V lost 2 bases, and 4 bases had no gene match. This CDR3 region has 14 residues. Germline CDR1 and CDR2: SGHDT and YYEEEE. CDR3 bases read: TGTGCCAGCAGCTTTGGACAGGGGAAACAGCCC. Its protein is CASSFGQGKQP. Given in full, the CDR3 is CASSFGQGKQPQHF.

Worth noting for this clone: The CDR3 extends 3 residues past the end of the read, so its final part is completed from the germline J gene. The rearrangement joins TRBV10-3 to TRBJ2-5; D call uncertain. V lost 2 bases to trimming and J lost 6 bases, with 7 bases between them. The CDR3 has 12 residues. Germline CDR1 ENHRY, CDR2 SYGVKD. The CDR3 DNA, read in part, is TGTGCCATCAGTGAGGGTGAGCAGACC. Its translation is CAISEGEQT. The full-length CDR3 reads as CAISEGEQTQYF.

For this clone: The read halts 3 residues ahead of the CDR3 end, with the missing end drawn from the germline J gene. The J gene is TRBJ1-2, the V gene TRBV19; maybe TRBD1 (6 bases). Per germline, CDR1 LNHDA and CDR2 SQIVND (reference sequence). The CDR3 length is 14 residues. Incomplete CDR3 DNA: TGTGCCAGTAGTATAAGCGGGGGACAACGGGAC. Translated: CASSISGGQRD. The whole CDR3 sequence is CASSISGGQRDYTF.

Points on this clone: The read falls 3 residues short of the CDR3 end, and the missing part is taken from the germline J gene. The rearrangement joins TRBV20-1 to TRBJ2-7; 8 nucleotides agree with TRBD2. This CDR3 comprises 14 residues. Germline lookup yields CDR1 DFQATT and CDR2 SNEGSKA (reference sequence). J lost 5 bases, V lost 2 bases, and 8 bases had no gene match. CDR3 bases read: TGCAGTGCTAGAAGTCTCACTAGCGGCGACGAG. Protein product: CSARSLTSGDE. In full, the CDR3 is CSARSLTSGDEQYF.

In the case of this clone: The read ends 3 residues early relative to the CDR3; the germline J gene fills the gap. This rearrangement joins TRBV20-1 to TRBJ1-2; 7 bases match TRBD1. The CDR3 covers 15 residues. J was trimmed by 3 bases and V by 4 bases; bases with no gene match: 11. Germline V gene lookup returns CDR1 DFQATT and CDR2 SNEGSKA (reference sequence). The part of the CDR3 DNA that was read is TGCAGTGCTACCGGGACAGACACTCGGGACTATGGC. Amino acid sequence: CSATGTDTRDYG. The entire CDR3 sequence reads CSATGTDTRDYGYTF.

This chain's CDR3 is CASSLVGQGYNEQFF. Partial CDR3 DNA: TGTGCCAGCAGCTTGGTCGGCCAGGGATACAATGAG. V is TRBV5-6 and J is TRBJ2-1; D possibly corresponds to TRBD1 (5 bases). Sequencing ends 3 residues short of the CDR3 end; the germline J gene provides the rest. Germline V gene data show CDR1 as SGHDT and CDR2 as YYEEEE. The CDR3 is 15 residues long. The V gene lost 0 bases and the J gene lost 4 bases, with 11 bases spanning the gap. The whole variable domain, remainder taken from reference TRBV5-6 and TRBJ2-1, is DAGVTQSPTHLIKTRGQQVTLRCSPKSGHDTVSWYQQALGQGPQFIFQYYEEEERQRGNFPDRFSGHQFPNYSSELNVNALLLGDSALYLCASSLVGQGYNEQFFGPGTRLTVL.

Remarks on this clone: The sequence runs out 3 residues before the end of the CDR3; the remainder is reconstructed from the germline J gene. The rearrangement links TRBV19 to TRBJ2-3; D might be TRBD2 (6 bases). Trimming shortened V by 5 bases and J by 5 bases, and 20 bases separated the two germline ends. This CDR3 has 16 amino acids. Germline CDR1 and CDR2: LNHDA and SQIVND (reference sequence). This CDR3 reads CASSEPLGGPGDTQYF. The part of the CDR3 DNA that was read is TGTGCCAGTAGTGAACCCCTCGGAGGGCCTGGAGATACG.

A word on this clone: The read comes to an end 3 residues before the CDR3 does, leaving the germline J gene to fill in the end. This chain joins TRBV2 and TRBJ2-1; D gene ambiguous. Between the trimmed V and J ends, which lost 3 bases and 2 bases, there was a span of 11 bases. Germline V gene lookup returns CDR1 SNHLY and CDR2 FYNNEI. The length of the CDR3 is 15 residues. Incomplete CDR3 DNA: TGTGCCAGCAGTGATGGTAGCTTGGCCTACAATGAG. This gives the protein CASSDGSLAYNE. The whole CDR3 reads CASSDGSLAYNEQFF. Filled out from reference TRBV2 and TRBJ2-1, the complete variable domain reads EPEVTQTPSHQVTQMGQEVILRCVPISNHLYFYWYRQILGQKVEFLVSFYNNEISEKSEIFDDQFSVERPDGSNFTLKIRSTKLEDSAMYFCASSDGSLAYNEQFFGPGTRLTVL.

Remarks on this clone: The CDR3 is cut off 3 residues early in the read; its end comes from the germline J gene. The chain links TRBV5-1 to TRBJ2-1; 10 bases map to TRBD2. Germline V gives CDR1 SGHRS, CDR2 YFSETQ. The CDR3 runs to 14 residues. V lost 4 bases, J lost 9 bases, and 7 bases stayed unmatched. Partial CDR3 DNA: TGCGCCAGCAGCGTCACTAGCGGGACGGGTGAG. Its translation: CASSVTSGTGE. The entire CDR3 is CASSVTSGTGEQFF.

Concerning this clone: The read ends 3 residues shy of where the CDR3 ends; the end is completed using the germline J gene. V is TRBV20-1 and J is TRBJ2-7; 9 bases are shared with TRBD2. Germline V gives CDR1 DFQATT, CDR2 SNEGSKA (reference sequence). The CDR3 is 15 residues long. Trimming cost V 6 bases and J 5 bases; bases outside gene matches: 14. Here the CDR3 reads CSASSEGGGANEQYF. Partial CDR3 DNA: TGCAGTGCATCATCAGAGGGCGGGGGGGCCAACGAG.

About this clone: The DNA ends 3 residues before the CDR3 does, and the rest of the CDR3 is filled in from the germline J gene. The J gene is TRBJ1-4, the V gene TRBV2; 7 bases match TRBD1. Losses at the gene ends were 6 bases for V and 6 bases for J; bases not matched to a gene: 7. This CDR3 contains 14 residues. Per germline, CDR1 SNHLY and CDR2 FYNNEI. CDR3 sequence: CASSLDRRDEKLFF. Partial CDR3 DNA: TGTGCCAGCAGCCTGGACAGGCGGGATGAAAAA.

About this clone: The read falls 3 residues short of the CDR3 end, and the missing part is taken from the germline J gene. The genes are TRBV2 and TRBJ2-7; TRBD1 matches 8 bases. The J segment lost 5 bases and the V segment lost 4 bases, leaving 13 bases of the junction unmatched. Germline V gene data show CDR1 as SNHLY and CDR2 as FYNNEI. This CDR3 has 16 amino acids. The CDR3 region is CASSGKDREEGDEQYF. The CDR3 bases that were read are TGTGCCAGCAGTGGGAAGGACAGGGAGGAAGGCGACGAG.

CDR3 loop: CASSLAPRDTQYF. CDR3 DNA (partial): TGTGCCAGCAGCTTAGCCCCGCGGGATACG. This chain links TRBV11-3 with TRBJ2-3; D is uncertain. The read terminates 3 residues before the CDR3 end, so the remaining end is supplied by the germline J gene. The V and J ends lost 1 base and 6 bases respectively, with 8 bases between them. This CDR3 spans 13 amino acids. Germline V gene data show CDR1 as SGHNT and CDR2 as YENEEA. Full variable domain (missing parts from reference TRBV11-3 and TRBJ2-3): EAGVVQSPRYKIIEKKQPVAFWCNPISGHNTLYWYLQNLGQGPELLIRYENEEAVDDSQLPKDRFSAERLKGVDSTLKIQPAELGDSAVYLCASSLAPRDTQYFGPGTRLTVL.